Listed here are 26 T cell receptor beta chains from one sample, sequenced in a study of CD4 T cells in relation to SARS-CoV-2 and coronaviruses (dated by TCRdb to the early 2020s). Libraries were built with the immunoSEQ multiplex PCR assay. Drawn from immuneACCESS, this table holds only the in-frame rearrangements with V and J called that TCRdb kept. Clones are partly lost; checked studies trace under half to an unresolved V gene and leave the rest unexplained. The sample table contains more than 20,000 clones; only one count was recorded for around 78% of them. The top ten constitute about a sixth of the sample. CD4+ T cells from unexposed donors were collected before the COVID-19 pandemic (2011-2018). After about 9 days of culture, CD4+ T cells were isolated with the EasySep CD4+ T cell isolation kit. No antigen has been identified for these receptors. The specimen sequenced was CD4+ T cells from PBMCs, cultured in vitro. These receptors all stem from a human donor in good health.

This chain's CDR3 is CASSPVVVERSSNNSPLHF. The CDR3 coding sequence is TGTGCCAGCTCACCAGTAGTCGTAGAAAGATCATCAAATAATTCACCCCTCCACTTT. The chain carries TRBV18 and TRBJ1-6; no reliable D call. The CDR3 extends over 19 amino acids. The V end was cut by 2 bases, the J end by 5 bases, with 22 bases between. From germline, CDR1 is KGHSH and CDR2 LQKENI.

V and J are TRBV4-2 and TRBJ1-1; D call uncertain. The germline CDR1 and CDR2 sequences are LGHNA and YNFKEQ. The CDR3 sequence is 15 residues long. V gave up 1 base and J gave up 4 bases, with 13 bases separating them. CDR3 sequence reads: CASSQGSDGSTEAFF. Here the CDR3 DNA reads TGTGCCAGCAGCCAAGGATCCGACGGTTCCACTGAAGCTTTCTTT.

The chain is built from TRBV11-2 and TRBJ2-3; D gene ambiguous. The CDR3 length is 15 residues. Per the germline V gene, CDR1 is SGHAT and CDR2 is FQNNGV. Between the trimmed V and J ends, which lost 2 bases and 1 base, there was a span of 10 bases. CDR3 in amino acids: CASSLWPYGTDTQYF. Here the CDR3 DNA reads TGTGCCAGCAGCTTATGGCCCTATGGCACAGATACGCAGTATTTT.

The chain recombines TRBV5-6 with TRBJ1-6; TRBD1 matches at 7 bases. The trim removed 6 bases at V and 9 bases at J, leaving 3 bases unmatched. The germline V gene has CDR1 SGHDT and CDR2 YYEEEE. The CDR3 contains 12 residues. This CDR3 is CASKTGTSPLHF. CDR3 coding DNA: TGTGCCAGCAAGACAGGGACTTCACCCCTCCACTTT. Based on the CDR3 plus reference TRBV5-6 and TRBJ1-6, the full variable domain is DAGVTQSPTHLIKTRGQQVTLRCSPKSGHDTVSWYQQALGQGPQFIFQYYEEEERQRGNFPDRFSGHQFPNYSSELNVNALLLGDSALYLCASKTGTSPLHFGNGTRLTVT.

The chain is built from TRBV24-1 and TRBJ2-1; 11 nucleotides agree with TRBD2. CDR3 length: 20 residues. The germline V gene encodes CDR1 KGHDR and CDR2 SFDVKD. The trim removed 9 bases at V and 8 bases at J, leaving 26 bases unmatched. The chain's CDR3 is CATGGWQGGELAGGFDEQFF. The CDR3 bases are TGTGCCACCGGGGGGTGGCAGGGGGGCGAATTAGCGGGAGGGTTTGATGAGCAGTTCTTC.

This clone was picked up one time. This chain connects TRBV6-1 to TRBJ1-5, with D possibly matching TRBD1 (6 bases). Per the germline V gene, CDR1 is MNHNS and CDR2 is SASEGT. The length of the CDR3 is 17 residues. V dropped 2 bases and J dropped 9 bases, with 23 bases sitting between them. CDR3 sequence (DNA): TGTGCCAGCAGTGAAAGAACCGGGACACAAGGCGCGAGGCCCCAGCATTTT. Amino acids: CASSERTGTQGARPQHF.

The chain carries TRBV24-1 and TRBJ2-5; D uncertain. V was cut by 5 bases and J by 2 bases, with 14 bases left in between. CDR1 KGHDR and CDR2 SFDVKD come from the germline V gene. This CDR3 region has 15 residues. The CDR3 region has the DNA TGTGCCACCAGTGGAGAAGGGCCCGGGCAAGAGACCCAGTACTTC. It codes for CATSGEGPGQETQYF.

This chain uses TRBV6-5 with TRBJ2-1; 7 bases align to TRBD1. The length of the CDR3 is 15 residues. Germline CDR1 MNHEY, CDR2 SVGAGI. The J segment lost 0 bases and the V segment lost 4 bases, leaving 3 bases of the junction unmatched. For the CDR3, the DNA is TGTGCCAGCAGTTGGACAGGTAGCTCCTACAATGAGCAGTTCTTC. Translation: CASSWTGSSYNEQFF.

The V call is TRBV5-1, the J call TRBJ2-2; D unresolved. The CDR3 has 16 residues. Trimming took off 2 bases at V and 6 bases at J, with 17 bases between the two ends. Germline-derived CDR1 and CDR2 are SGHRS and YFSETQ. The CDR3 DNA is TGCGCCAGCAGCTTTTTGGAGTATTCGGCGGCCGGGGAGCTGTTTTTT. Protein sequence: CASSFLEYSAAGELFF.

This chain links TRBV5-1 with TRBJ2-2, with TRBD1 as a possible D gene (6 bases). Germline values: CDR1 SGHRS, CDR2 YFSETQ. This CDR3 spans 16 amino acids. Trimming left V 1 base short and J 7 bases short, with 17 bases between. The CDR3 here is CASSLPVQGINGELFF. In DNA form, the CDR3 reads TGCGCCAGCAGCTTGCCCGTACAGGGAATTAACGGGGAGCTGTTTTTT.

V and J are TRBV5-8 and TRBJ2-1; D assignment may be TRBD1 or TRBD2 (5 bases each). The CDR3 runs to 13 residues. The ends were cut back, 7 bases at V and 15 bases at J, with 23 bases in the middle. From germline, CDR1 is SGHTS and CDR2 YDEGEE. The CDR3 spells CASGGRGRSMGFF. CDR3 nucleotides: TGTGCCAGCGGGGGACGCGGACGGTCGATGGGGTTCTTC.

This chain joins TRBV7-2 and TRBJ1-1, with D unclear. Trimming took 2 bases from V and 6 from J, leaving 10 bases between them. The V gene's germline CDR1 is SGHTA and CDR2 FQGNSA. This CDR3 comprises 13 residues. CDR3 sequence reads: CASSLYGFAEAFF. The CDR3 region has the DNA TGTGCCAGCAGCTTATACGGGTTCGCTGAAGCTTTCTTT.

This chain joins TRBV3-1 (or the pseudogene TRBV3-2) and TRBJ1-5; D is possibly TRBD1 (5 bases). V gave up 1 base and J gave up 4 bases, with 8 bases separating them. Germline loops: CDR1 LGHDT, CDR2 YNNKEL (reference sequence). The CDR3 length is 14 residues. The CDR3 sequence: CASSQGSGNQPQHF. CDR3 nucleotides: TGTGCCAGCAGCCAAGGGTCAGGGAATCAGCCCCAGCATTTT.

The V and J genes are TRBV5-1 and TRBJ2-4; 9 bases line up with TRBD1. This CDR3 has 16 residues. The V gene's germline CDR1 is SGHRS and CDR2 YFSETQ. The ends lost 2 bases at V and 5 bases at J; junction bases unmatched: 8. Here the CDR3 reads CASSLGTGMDENIQYF. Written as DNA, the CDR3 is TGCGCCAGCAGCTTAGGGACAGGGATGGACGAAAACATTCAGTACTTC.

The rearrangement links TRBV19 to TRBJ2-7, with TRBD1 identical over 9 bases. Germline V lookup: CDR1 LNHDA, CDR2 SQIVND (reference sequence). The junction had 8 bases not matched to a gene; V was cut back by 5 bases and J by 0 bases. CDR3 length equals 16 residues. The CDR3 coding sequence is TGTGCCAGTAGTCCCTCGGGACAGGGAAACTCCTACGAGCAGTACTTC. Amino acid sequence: CASSPSGQGNSYEQYF.

The chain's CDR3 is CASSLNGPNYGYTF. DNA of the CDR3: TGTGCCAGCAGTTTGAACGGACCTAACTATGGCTACACCTTC. The chain recombines TRBV28 with TRBJ1-2; D remains ambiguous. V lost 3 bases, J lost 0 bases, and 8 bases lay in between. Germline CDR1 is MDHEN and CDR2 is SYDVKM. The CDR3 extends over 14 amino acids.

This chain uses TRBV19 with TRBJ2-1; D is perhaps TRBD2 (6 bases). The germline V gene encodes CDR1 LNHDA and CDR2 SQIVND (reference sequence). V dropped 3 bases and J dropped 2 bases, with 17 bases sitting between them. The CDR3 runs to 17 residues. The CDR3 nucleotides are TGTGCCAGTAGTATTGGCCAAGCGGGCCTTACCTACAATGAGCAGTTCTTC. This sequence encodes CASSIGQAGLTYNEQFF.

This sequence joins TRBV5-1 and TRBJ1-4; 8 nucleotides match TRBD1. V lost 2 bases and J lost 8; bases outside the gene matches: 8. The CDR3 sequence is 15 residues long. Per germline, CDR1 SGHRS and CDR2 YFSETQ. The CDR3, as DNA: TGCGCCAGCAGCTTAGGACAGGGTCTGGAGGAAAAACTGTTTTTT. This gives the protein CASSLGQGLEEKLFF.

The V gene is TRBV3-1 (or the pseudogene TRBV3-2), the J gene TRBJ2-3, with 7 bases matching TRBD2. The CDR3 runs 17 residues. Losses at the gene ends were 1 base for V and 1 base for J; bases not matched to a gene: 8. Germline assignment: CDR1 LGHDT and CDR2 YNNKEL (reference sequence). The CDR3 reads CASSQGLMSGGTDTQYF. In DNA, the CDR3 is TGTGCCAGCAGCCAAGGCCTTATGAGCGGGGGCACAGATACGCAGTATTTT.

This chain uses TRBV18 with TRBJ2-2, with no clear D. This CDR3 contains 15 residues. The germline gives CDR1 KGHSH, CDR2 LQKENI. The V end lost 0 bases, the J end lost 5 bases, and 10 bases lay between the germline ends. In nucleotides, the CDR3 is TGTGCCAGCTCACCACCGGATTGGGGAACCGGGGAGCTGTTTTTT. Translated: CASSPPDWGTGELFF.

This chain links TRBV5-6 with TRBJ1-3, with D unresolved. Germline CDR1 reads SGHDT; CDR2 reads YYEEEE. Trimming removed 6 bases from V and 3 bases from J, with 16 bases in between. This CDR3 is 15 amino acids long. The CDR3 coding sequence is TGTGCCAGCACCTGGAGAGCCTCGGGTGGAAACACCATATATTTT. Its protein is CASTWRASGGNTIYF.

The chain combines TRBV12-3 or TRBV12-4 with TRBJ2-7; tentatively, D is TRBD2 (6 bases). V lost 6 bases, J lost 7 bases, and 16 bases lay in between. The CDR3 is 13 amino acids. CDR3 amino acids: CASSAGPAGEQYF. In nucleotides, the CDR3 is TGTGCCAGCAGCGCCGGGCCTGCGGGAGAGCAGTACTTC.

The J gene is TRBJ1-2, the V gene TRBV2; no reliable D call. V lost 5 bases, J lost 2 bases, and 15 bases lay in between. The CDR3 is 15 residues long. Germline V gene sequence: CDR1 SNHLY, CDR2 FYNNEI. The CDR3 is CASSNGLTYNYGYTF. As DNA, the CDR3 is TGTGCCAGCAGTAACGGACTGACCTACAACTATGGCTACACCTTC.

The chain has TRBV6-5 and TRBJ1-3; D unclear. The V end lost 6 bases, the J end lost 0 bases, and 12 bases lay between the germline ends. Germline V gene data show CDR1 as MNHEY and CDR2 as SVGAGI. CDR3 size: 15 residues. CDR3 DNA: TGTGCCAGCAGCTACAGCCTCAACTCTGGAAACACCATATATTTT. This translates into CASSYSLNSGNTIYF.

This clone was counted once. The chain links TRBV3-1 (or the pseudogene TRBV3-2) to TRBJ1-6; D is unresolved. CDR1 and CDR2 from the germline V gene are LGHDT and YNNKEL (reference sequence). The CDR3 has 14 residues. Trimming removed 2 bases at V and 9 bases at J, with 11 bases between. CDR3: CASSQSADGSPLHF. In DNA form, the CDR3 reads TGTGCCAGCAGCCAATCGGCGGACGGTTCACCCCTCCACTTT.

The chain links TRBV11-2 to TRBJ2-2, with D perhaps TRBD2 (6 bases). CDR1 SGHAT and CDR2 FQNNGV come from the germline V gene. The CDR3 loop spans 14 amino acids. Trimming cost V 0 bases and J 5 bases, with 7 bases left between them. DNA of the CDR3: TGTGCCAGCAGCTTAGATCGGGGGACCGGGGAGCTGTTTTTT. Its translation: CASSLDRGTGELFF.